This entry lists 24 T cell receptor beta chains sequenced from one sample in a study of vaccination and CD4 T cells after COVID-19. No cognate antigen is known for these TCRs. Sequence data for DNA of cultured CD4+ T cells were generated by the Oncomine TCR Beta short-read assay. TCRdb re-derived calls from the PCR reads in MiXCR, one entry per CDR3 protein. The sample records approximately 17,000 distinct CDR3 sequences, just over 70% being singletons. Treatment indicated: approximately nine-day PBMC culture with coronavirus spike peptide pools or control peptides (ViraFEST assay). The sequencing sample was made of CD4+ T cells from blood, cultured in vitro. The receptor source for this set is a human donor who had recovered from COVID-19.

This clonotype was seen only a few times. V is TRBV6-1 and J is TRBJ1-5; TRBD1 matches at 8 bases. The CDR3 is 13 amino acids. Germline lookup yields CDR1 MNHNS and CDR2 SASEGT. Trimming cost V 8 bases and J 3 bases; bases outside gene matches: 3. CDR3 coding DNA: TGTGCCAGCGGACAGGGCCCCAATCAGCCCCAGCATTTT. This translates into CASGQGPNQPQHF.

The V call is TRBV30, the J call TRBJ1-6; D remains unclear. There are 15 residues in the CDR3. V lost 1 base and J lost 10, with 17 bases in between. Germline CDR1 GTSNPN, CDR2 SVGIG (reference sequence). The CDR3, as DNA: TGTGCCTGGAGTGGAACATCGGGGAGAGGGTCACCCCTCCACTTT. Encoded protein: CAWSGTSGRGSPLHF.

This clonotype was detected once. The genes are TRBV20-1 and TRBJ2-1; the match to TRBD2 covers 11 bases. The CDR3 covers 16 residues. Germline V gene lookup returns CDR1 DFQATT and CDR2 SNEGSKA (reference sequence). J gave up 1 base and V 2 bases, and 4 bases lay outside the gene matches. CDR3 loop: CSARLAGGPSYNEQFF. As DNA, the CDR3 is TGCAGTGCTAGACTAGCGGGGGGCCCTTCCTACAATGAGCAGTTCTTC.

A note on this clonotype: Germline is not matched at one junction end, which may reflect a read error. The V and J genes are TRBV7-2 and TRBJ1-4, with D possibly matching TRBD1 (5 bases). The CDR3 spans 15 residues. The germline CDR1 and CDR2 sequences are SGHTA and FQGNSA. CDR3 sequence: CASSLAPAGGETLFF. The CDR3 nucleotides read TGTGCCAGCAGCTTAGCCCCCGCCGGGGGTGAAACACTGTTTTTT.

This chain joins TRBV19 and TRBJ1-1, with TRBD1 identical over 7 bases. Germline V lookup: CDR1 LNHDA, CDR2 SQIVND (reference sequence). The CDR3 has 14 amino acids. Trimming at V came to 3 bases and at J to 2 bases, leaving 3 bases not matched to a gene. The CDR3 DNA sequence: TGTGCCAGTAGTATCAGGGGGACCAACACTGAAGCTTTCTTT. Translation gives CASSIRGTNTEAFF.

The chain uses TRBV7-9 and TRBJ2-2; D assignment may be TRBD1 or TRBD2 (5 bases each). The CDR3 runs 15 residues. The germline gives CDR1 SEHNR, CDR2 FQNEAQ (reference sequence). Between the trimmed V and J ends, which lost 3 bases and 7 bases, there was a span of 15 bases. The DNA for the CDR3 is TGTGCCAGCAGCTTTTGGGACCGCGAAAGCGGGGAGCTGTTTTTT. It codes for CASSFWDRESGELFF.

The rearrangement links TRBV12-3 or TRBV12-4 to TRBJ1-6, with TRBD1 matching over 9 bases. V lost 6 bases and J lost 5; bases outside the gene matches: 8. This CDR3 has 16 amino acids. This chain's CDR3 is CASRPGGTGNNSPLHF. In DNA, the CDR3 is TGTGCCAGCAGACCCGGCGGGACAGGGAATAATTCACCCCTCCACTTT.

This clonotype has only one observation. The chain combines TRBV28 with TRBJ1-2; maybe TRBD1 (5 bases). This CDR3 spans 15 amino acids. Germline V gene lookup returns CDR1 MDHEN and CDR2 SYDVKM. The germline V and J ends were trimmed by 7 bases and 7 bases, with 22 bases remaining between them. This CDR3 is CASTFTSGEMSGYTF. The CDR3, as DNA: TGTGCCAGCACCTTCACATCGGGGGAGATGAGTGGCTACACCTTC.

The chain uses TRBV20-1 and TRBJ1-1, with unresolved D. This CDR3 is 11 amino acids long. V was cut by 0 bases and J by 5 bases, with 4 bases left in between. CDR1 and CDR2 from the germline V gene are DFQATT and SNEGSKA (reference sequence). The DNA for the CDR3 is TGCAGTGCTAGAGATAGGACTGAAGCTTTCTTT. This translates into CSARDRTEAFF.

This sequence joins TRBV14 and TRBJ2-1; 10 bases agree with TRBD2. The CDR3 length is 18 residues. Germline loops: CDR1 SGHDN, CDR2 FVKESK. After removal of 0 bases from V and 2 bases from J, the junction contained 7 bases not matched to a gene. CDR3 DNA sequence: TGTGCCAGCAGCCAAGATCTCCTAGCGGGGGATACCTACAATGAGCAGTTCTTC. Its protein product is CASSQDLLAGDTYNEQFF. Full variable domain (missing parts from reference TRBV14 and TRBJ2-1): EAGVTQFPSHSVIEKGQTVTLRCDPISGHDNLYWYRRVMGKEIKFLLHFVKESKQDESGMPNNRFLAERTGGTYSTLKVQPAELEDSGVYFCASSQDLLAGDTYNEQFFGPGTRLTVL.

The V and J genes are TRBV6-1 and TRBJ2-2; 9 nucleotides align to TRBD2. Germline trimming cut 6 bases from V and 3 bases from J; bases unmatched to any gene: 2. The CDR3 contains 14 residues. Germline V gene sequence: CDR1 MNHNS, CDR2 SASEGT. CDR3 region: CASRVAGDTGELFF. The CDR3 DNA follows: TGTGCCAGCAGAGTAGCGGGAGACACCGGGGAGCTGTTTTTT.

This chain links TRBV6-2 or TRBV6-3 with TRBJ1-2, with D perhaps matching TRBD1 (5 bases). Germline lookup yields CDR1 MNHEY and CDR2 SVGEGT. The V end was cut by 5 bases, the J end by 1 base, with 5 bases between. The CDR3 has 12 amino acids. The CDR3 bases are TGTGCCAGCAGTCAGGGTAACTATGGCTACACCTTC. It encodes CASSQGNYGYTF.

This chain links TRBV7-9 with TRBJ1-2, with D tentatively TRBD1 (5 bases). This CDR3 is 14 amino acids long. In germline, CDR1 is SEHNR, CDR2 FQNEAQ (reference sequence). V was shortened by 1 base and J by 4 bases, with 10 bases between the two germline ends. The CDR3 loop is CASSLVGTVYGYTF. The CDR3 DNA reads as TGTGCCAGCAGCTTAGTAGGGACTGTCTATGGCTACACCTTC.

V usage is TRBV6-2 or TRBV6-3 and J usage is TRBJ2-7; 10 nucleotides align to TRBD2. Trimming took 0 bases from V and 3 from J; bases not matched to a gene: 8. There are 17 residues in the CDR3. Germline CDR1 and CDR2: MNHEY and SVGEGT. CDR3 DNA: TGTGCCAGCAGTTACTCGAGGAAACTAGCGGGGATCTACGAGCAGTACTTC. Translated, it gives CASSYSRKLAGIYEQYF.

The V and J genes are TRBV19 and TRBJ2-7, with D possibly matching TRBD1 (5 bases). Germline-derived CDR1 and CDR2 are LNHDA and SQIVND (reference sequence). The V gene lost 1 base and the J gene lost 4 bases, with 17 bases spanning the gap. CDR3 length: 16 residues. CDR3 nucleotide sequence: TGTGCCAGTAGTATAGTCTTTGGGGCAGGCCGATACGAGCAGTACTTC. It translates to CASSIVFGAGRYEQYF.

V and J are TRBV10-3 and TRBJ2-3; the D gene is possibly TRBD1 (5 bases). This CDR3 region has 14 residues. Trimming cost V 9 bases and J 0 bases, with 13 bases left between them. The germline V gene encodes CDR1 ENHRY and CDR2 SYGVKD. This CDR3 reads CAIMAGPSTDTQYF. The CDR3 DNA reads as TGTGCCATAATGGCAGGGCCTAGCACAGATACGCAGTATTTT.

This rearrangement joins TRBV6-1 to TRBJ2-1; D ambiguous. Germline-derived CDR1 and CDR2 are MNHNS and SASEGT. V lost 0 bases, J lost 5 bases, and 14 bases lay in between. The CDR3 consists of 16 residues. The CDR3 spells CASSEAWYAADNEQFF. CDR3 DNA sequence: TGTGCCAGCAGTGAAGCGTGGTACGCCGCCGACAATGAGCAGTTCTTC.

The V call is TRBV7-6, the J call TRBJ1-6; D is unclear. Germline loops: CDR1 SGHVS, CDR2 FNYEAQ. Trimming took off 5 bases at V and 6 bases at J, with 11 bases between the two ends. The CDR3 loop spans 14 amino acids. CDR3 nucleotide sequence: TGTGCCAGCAGCCTCGGGCAGGTTAATTCACCCCTCCACTTT. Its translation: CASSLGQVNSPLHF.

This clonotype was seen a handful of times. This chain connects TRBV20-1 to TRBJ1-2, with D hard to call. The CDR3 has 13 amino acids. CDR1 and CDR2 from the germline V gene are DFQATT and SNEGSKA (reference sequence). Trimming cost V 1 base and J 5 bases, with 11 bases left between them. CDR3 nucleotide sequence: TGCAGTGCTAGAGCCCCTGACCAATATGGCTACACCTTC. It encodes CSARAPDQYGYTF.

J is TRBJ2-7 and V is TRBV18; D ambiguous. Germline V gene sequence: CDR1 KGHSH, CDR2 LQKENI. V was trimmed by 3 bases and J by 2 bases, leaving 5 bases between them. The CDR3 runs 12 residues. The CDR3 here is CASSPGTYEQYF. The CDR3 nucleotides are TGTGCCAGCTCACCTGGCACCTACGAGCAGTACTTC.

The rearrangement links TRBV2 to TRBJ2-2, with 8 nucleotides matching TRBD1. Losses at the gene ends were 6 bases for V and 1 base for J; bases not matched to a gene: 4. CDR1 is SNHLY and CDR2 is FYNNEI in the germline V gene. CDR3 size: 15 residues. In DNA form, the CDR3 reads TGTGCCAGCAGGGGGACAGGATGGAACACCGGGGAGCTGTTTTTT. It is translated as CASRGTGWNTGELFF.

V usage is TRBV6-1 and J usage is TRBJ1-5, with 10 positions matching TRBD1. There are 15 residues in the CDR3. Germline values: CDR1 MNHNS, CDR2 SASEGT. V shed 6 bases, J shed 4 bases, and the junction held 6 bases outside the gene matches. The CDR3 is CASRDMGQGNQPQHF. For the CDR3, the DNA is TGTGCCAGCAGGGATATGGGACAGGGGAATCAGCCCCAGCATTTT.

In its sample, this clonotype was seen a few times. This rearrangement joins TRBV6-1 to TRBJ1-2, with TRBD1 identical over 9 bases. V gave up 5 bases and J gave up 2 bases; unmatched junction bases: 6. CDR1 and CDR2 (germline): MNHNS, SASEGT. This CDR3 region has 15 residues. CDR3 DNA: TGTGCCAGCAGTCCAGGGACAGGGATCAACTATGGCTACACCTTC. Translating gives CASSPGTGINYGYTF.

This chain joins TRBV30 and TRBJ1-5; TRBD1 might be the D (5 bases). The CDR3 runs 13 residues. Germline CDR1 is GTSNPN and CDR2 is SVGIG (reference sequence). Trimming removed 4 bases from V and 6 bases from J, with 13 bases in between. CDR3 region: CAWNSGGVQPQHF. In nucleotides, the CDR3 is TGTGCCTGGAATAGCGGGGGAGTTCAGCCCCAGCATTTT.